This T cell receptor beta chain was profiled in a study of blood T cell repertoires in COVID-19. The overall study: The study drew acute and convalescent COVID-19 samples from the United States, Italy and Spain.

TCRdb's copy holds only in-frame clones and misses some; the assay was immunoSEQ multiplex PCR. The data show approximately 250,000 clones, roughly nine tenths seen once. A single count supports this clone. V was trimmed by 0 bases and J by 5 bases, leaving 10 bases between them. From germline, CDR1 is MDHEN and CDR2 SYDVKM. The CDR3 has 15 residues. The receptor was isolated from a man younger than 35 with active or convalescent COVID-19. The chain has TRBV28 and TRBJ2-2, with a possible D match to TRBD2 (7 bases). The sequenced sample was peripheral blood. CDR3 region: CASSLWGGGTGELFF. In DNA, the CDR3 is TGTGCCAGCAGTTTATGGGGAGGGGGGACCGGGGAGCTGTTTTTT.